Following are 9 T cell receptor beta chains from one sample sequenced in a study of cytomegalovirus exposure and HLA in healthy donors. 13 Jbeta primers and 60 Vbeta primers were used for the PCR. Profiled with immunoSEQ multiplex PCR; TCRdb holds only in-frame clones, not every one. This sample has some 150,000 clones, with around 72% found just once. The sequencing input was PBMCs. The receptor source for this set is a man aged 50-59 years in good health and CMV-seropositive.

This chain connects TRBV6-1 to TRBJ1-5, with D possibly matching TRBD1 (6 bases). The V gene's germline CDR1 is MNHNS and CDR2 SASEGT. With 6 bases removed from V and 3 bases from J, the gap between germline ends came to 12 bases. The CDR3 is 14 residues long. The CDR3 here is CASSLRGLNQPQHF. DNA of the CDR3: TGTGCCAGCAGCTTGCGGGGGCTCAATCAGCCCCAGCATTTT.

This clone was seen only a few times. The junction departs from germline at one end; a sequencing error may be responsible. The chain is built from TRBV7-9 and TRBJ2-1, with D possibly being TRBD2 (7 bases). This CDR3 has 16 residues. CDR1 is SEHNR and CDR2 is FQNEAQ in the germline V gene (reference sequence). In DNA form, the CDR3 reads TGTTCCAGCAGCTTAGGGGGGGTGAGCTCCTACAATGAGCAGTTCTTC. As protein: CSSSLGGVSSYNEQFF.

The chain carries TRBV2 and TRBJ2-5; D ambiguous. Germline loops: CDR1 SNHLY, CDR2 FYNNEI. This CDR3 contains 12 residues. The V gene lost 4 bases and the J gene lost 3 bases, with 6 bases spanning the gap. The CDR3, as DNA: TGTGCCAGCAGTGTTCGGGAAGAGACCCAGTACTTC. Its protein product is CASSVREETQYF.

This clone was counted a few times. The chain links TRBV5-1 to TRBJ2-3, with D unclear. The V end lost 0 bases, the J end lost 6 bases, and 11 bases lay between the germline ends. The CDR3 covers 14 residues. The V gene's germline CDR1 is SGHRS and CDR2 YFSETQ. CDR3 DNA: TGCGCCAGCAGCTTGGGGCCAATGTTTGATACGCAGTATTTT. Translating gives CASSLGPMFDTQYF.

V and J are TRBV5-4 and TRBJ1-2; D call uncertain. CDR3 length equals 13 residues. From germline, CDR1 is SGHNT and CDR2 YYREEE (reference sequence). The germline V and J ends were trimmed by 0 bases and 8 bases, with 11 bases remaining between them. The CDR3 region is CASSLADRGGYTF. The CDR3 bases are TGTGCCAGCAGCTTGGCCGATCGAGGCGGCTACACCTTC.

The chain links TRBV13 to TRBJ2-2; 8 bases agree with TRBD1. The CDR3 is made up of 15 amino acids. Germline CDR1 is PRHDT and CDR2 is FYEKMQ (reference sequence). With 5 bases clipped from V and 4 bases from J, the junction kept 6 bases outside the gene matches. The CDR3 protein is CASSLGQVVTGELFF. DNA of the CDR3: TGTGCCAGCAGCCTGGGACAGGTCGTCACCGGGGAGCTGTTTTTT.

The CDR3 sequence: CASSLASASETQYF. The CDR3 DNA sequence: TGTGCCAGCAGCTTGGCTAGCGCCAGTGAGACCCAGTACTTC. The chain carries TRBV7-2 and TRBJ2-5, with a tentative D call TRBD2 (6 bases). Germline V gene sequence: CDR1 SGHTA, CDR2 FQGNSA. The CDR3 extends over 14 amino acids. V lost 3 bases, J lost 5 bases, and 13 bases lay in between.

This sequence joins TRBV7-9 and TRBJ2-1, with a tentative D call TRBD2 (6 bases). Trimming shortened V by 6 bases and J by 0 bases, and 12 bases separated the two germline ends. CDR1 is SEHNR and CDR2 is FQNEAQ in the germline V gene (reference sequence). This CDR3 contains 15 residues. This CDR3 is CASSRDFRSYNEQFF. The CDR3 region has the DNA TGTGCCAGCAGTCGGGACTTTCGCTCCTACAATGAGCAGTTCTTC.

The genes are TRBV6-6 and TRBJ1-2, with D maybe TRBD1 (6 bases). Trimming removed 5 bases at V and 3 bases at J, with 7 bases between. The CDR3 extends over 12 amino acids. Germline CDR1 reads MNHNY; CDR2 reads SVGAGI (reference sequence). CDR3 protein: CASSQGYYGYTF. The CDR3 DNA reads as TGTGCCAGCAGTCAGGGGTACTATGGCTACACCTTC.